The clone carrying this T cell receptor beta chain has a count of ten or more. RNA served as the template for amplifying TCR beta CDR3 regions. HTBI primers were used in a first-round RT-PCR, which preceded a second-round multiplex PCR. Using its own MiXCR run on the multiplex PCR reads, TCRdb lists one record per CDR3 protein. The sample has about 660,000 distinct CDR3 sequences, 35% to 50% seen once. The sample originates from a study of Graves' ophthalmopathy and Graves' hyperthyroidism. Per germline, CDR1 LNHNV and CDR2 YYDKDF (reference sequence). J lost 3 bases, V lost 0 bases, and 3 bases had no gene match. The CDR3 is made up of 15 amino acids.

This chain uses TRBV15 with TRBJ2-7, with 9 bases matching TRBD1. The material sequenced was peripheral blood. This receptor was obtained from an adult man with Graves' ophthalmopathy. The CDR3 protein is CATSRDGTGNYEQYF. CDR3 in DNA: TGTGCCACCAGCAGAGATGGGACAGGGAACTACGAGCAGTACTTC.